This T cell receptor (beta chain) stems from a study of blood T cell repertoires in COVID-19. Study-wide context: Donors in the United States, Italy and Spain gave samples during acute or convalescent COVID-19. Sources were T cells, B-cell-depleted T cells, or PBMCs; the material itself was cDNA or gDNA.

The CDR3 covers 15 residues. V shed 10 bases and J shed 0 bases, with 16 bases lying between them. Per germline, CDR1 MNHEY and CDR2 SVGAGI. Per the authors' pipeline: Reference gene primer amplification gave nucleated cell count estimates. Produced via immunoSEQ multiplex PCR; TCRdb's table is partial and in-frame only. V and J calls plus clone size are reproduced from that table; the DNA served to infer D and trimming. Found here are approximately 340,000 clones, roughly 90% of them singletons; the top ten hold about 0.9%. V gene TRBV6-5 combines with J gene TRBJ2-1, with D uncertain. The sequenced sample was PBMCs or T cells enriched from blood (not recorded which). The TCR was taken from a middle-aged woman who had been exposed to COVID-19. The CDR3 nucleotides are TGTGCCACCTCCGCGGAATTTAGCTCCTACAATGAGCAGTTCTTC. Protein: CATSAEFSSYNEQFF.